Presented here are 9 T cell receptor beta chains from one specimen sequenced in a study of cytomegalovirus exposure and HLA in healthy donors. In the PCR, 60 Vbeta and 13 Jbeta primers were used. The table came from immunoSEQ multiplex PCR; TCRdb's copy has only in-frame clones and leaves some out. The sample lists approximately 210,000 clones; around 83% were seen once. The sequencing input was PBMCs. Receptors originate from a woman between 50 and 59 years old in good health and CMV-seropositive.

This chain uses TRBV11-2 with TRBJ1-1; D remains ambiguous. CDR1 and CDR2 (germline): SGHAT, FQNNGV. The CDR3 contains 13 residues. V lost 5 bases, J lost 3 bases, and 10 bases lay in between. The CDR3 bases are TGTGCCAGCAGCCACTCTTTGGACACTGAAGCTTTCTTT. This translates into CASSHSLDTEAFF.

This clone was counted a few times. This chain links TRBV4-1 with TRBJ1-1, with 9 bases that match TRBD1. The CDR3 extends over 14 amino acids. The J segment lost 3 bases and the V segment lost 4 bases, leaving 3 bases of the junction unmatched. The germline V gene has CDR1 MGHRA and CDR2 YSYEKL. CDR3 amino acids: CASSPRQGDTEAFF. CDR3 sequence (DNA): TGCGCCAGCAGCCCAAGACAGGGGGACACTGAAGCTTTCTTT.

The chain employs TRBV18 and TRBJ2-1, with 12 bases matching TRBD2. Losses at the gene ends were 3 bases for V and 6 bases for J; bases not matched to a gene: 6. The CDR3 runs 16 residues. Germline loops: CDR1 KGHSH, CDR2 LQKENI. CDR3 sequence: CASSPASGGAPNEQFF. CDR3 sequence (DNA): TGTGCCAGCTCACCGGCTAGCGGGGGGGCACCCAATGAGCAGTTCTTC.

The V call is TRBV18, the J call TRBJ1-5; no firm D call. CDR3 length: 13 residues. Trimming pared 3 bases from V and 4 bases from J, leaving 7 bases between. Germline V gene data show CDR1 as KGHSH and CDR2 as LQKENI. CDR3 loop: CASSPGRNQPQHF. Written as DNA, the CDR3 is TGTGCCAGCTCACCGGGCAGAAATCAGCCCCAGCATTTT.

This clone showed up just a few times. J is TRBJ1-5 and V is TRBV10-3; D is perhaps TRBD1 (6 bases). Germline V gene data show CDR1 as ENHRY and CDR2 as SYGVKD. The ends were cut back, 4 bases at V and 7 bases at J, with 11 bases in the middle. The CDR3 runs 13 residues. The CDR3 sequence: CAISVKGEQPQHF. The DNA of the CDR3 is TGTGCCATCAGTGTGAAGGGGGAACAGCCCCAGCATTTT.

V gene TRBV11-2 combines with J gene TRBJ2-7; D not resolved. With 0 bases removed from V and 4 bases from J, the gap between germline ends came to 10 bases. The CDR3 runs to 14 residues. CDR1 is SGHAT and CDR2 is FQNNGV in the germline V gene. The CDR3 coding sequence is TGTGCCAGCAGCTTAGATCGCAGCGCTTACGAGCAGTACTTC. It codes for CASSLDRSAYEQYF.

The CDR3 DNA sequence: TGTGCCAGCAGCCCCGGACTTCCCAGAACCGGGGAGCTGTTTTTT. Encoded protein: CASSPGLPRTGELFF. The chain employs TRBV7-2 and TRBJ2-2; weak D call: TRBD2 (5 bases). Germline V gene data show CDR1 as SGHTA and CDR2 as FQGNSA. The CDR3 has 15 residues. The V gene lost 5 bases and the J gene lost 5 bases, with 15 bases spanning the gap.

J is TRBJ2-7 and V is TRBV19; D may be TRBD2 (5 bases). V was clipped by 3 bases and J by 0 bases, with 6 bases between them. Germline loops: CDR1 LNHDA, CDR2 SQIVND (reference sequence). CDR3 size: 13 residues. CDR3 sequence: CASSISGSYEQYF. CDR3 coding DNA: TGTGCCAGTAGTATCAGCGGCTCCTACGAGCAGTACTTC.

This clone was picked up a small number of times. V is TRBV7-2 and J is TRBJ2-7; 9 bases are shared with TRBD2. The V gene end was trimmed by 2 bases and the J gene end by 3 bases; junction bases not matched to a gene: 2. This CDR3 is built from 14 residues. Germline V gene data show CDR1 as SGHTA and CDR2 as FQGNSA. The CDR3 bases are TGTGCCAGCAGCTTAATAGCGGGGGACTACGAGCAGTACTTC. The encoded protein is CASSLIAGDYEQYF.